This T cell receptor beta chain is drawn from a study of cytomegalovirus exposure and HLA in healthy donors. 60 Vbeta and 13 Jbeta primers were used in PCR. Produced via immunoSEQ multiplex PCR; TCRdb's table is partial and in-frame only. The data hold under 200,000 clones, with about 80% observed a single time. The V and J ends lost 10 bases and 6 bases, in that order; junction bases with no gene match: 7. The CDR3 consists of 13 residues. Germline CDR1 SGHTA, CDR2 FQGNSA. The origin of this receptor is a man aged 40-50 years in good health and CMV-seropositive. Material: PBMCs. The chain is built from TRBV7-2 and TRBJ2-7, with TRBD2 identical over 12 bases. The CDR3 region is CATRLAGGGEQYF. DNA for the CDR3: TGTGCCACTCGTCTAGCGGGAGGGGGCGAGCAGTACTTC.